Reported below is one T cell receptor beta chain. The data belong to a study of control samples from healthy donors and cancer patients. This CDR3 comprises 14 residues. CDR1 and CDR2 from the germline V gene are SGHDT and YYEEEE. With 4 bases clipped from V and 8 bases from J, the junction kept 8 bases outside the gene matches. Sequencing was performed with immunoSEQ multiplex PCR; in TCRdb, only in-frame clones are kept and a portion is missing. The table has some 410,000 clones, around nine tenths seen once. The chain employs TRBV5-6 and TRBJ1-4; 7 bases line up with TRBD1. This clonotype was sampled from a man aged 40-55 years with head and neck cancer. Specimen: PBMCs. The CDR3 DNA is TGTGCCAGCAGCGGCGGGGACAGTAGAGAAAAACTGTTTTTT. Translation gives CASSGGDSREKLFF.